This TCR beta chain stems from a study of CD8+ T cells in alopecia areata. As the sequencing template, cDNA was produced by extracting RNA and reverse transcribing it. Here immunoSEQ multiplex PCR was the method, and the copy in TCRdb shows in-frame clones only, minus some. The repertoire holds approximately 82,000 clones, with around 54% as singletons. The source is a human donor with alopecia areata. Sequenced input: NKG2D-high CD8+ T cells sorted from blood.

The CDR3 here is CASETPGQGNTEAFF. The CDR3 DNA reads as TGTGCCAGTGAGACTCCGGGACAGGGGAACACTGAAGCTTTCTTT. The chain joins TRBV9 to TRBJ1-1, with 9 bases aligning to TRBD1. The germline V gene encodes CDR1 SGDLS and CDR2 YYNGEE. Losses at the gene ends were 8 bases for V and 1 base for J; bases not matched to a gene: 9. The CDR3 is 15 residues long.